The 21 T cell receptor beta chains below come from one sample, sequenced in a study of tumor-infiltrating lymphocytes in primary liver carcinoma. From 450 to 600 ng total RNA, TCR beta cDNA was generated with a primer in the constant region. Three nested multiplex PCR rounds of slightly modified ARM-PCR generated TCR beta libraries. Amplification in the first two PCR rounds was performed using TRBV1-TRBV30 forward primers and a C-beta reverse primer for around 11 cycles each. MiXCR was run by TCRdb on the multiplex PCR reads, yielding one entry per CDR3 protein. The table includes roughly 24,000 distinct CDR3 sequences, approximately 71% detected once. Co-extracting RNA and DNA was done with about 20-34 mg of unsorted bulk tissue as input. The sequencing input was liver tumor tissue from sampling region 5. Subset noted: tumor region T5, tumor centre. All receptors come from a young woman with primary liver carcinoma and hepatitis B virus infection.

This clonotype was detected once. One junction end does not reproduce the germline sequence, and a read error may be involved. The chain has TRBV4-3 and TRBJ2-7, with a possible D match to TRBD2 (6 bases). There are 18 residues in the CDR3. CDR1 and CDR2 (germline): LGHNA, YSLEER. The CDR3 DNA follows: TGCGCCAGCAGCCAAGCAGTGACGGGGGATCACATTAGCTACGGGCAGTACTTC. As protein: CASSQAVTGDHISYGQYF.

This chain connects TRBV11-2 to TRBJ1-1; 8 bases map to TRBD1. This CDR3 spans 14 amino acids. The trim removed 10 bases at V and 6 bases at J, leaving 13 bases unmatched. The V gene's germline CDR1 is SGHAT and CDR2 FQNNGV. CDR3 bases: TGTGCCAATAGATATACAGGGGGGAGGGCTGAAGCTTTCTTT. Translated, it gives CANRYTGGRAEAFF.

The chain combines TRBV5-5 with TRBJ1-6; no definite D call. This CDR3 spans 14 amino acids. Germline loops: CDR1 SGHKS, CDR2 YYEKEE (reference sequence). The CDR3 sequence is CAISLDVSTSPLHF. The DNA of the CDR3 is TGTGCTATCAGCTTGGACGTCAGTACTTCACCCCTCCACTTT.

This clonotype appeared once. This chain joins TRBV7-6 and TRBJ2-7, with D tentatively TRBD2 (6 bases). Trimming took 3 bases from V and 2 from J, leaving 11 bases between them. Looked up from germline, CDR1 is SGHVS and CDR2 is FNYEAQ. The CDR3 runs 14 residues. CDR3 sequence (DNA): TGTGCCAGCAGCTTCGGGACTGGGACCTACGAGCAGTACTTC. This encodes CASSFGTGTYEQYF.

Points on this clonotype: The CDR3 does not close with the conserved phenylalanine or tryptophan, likely indicating a read error. The DNA is omitted, as the CDR3 cannot be located on it reliably, and the CDR3 follows TCRdb's listing. This chain links TRBV11-1 with TRBJ2-7. The CDR3 spans 13 amino acids, including both terminal residues. Germline V gives CDR1 SGHAT, CDR2 FQDESV (reference sequence). The CDR3 loop reads CDSSLGYLCEQYL.

The J gene is TRBJ2-7, the V gene TRBV5-1, with D perhaps matching TRBD1 (5 bases). The CDR3 sequence is 14 residues long. Germline CDR1 reads SGHRS; CDR2 reads YFSETQ. The V end lost 5 bases, the J end lost 1 base, and 13 bases lay between the germline ends. CDR3 amino acids: CASRPQAASYEQYF. The CDR3, as DNA: TGCGCCAGCAGACCACAGGCCGCTTCCTACGAGCAGTACTTC.

About this clonotype: A read error may explain this, as a much larger clone is one base away. V and J are TRBV7-9 and TRBJ2-2; 10 nucleotides match TRBD2. Germline V gives CDR1 SEHNR, CDR2 FQNEAQ (reference sequence). Trimming at V came to 5 bases and at J to 6 bases, leaving 18 bases not matched to a gene. This CDR3 is built from 19 residues. In DNA form, the CDR3 reads TGTGCCAGCAGCAAGAAAGGACTAGCGGCCCGAGGTGACGCCGGGGAGCTGTTTTTT. Its translation is CASSKKGLAARGDAGELFF. Based on the CDR3 plus reference TRBV7-9 and TRBJ2-2, the full variable domain is DTGVSQNPRHKITKRGQNVTFRCDPISEHNRLYWYRQTLGQGPEFLTYFQNEAQLEKSRLLSDRFSAERPKGSFSTLEIQRTEQGDSAMYLCASSKKGLAARGDAGELFFGEGSRLTVL.

This clonotype was recorded a few times. No conserved phenylalanine or tryptophan is present at the end of the CDR3, so a read error is the likely explanation. The limits of the CDR3 on the DNA are not certain, so only TCRdb's listed CDR3 is given. The rearrangement joins TRBV12-3 or TRBV12-4 to TRBJ2-5; the table names TRBD2, a call not compared with the DNA. 14 amino acids form the CDR3, both terminal residues included. The CDR3 loop is CASSYPDSQETQCL.

A note on this clonotype: The CDR3 carries no conserved terminal phenylalanine or tryptophan, so it likely arises from a read error. The chain joins TRBV29-1 to TRBJ2-3; 10 positions match TRBD2. The CDR3 is 16 amino acids. From germline, CDR1 is SQVTM and CDR2 ANQGSEA. In nucleotides, the CDR3 is TGCAACGCCTCTCGGGCTAGCGGGAGTAGATCAGATACGCAGTATTTA. It is translated as CNASRASGSRSDTQYL.

J is TRBJ2-5 and V is TRBV28; D unclear. This CDR3 contains 14 residues. Trimming left V 7 bases short and J 5 bases short, with 17 bases between. The germline CDR1 and CDR2 sequences are MDHEN and SYDVKM. The CDR3 nucleotides read TGTGCCAGCAATTTCTCGCCCTTTTGGGAGACCCAGTACTTC. This translates into CASNFSPFWETQYF.

The rearrangement uses TRBV4-3 and TRBJ2-7, with TRBD2 matching over 7 bases. Germline values: CDR1 LGHNA, CDR2 YSLEER. The CDR3 runs to 18 residues. V shed 1 base, J shed 3 bases, and the junction held 15 bases outside the gene matches. CDR3 in DNA: TGCGCCAGCAGCCAAGCCGTGACGGGGGGTCATATGAGCTACGAGCAGTACTTC. This sequence encodes CASSQAVTGGHMSYEQYF.

In this sample, this clonotype is medium-sized (0.01 to 0.1%). The rearrangement uses TRBV6-5 and TRBJ2-3; 9 bases line up with TRBD1. The CDR3 covers 15 residues. The germline V gene encodes CDR1 MNHEY and CDR2 SVGAGI. V lost 6 bases and J lost 3; bases outside the gene matches: 7. CDR3 coding DNA: TGTGCCAGCAGGGACATTGGGACAGGGACAGATACGCAGTATTTT. Its translation: CASRDIGTGTDTQYF.

This clonotype was seen a handful of times. J is TRBJ1-1 and V is TRBV28, with D unclear. With 3 bases removed from V and 11 bases from J, the gap between germline ends came to 10 bases. The length of the CDR3 is 11 residues. From germline, CDR1 is MDHEN and CDR2 SYDVKM. CDR3 sequence: CASSFRREAFF. CDR3 nucleotide sequence: TGTGCCAGCAGTTTCAGGCGGGAGGCTTTCTTT.

V and J are TRBV28 and TRBJ2-3, with D perhaps matching TRBD1 or TRBD2 (5 bases each). CDR3 size: 15 residues. Trimming pared 4 bases from V and 15 bases from J, leaving 26 bases between. Germline values: CDR1 MDHEN, CDR2 SYDVKM. The DNA for the CDR3 is TGTGCCAGCAGTTACCCCTCGGGACGGCAAGATAGGCATTATTTT. It codes for CASSYPSGRQDRHYF.

Points on this clonotype: This likely comes from a read error, as the CDR3 has no conserved phenylalanine or tryptophan at its end. This chain links TRBV24-1 with TRBJ2-1; D is undetermined. The length of the CDR3 is 13 residues. In germline, CDR1 is KGHDR, CDR2 SFDVKD. As DNA, the CDR3 is TGTGTCACCAGTGATCGTACGGGTCTTAAGCAGTTCTTA. Translation: CVTSDRTGLKQFL.

The chain links TRBV5-4 to TRBJ2-1, with a possible D match to TRBD2 (5 bases). Germline CDR1 reads SGHNT; CDR2 reads YYREEE (reference sequence). There are 15 residues in the CDR3. The CDR3 spells CVSSLAGTRHNEQFF. CDR3 in DNA: TGTGTTAGCAGCTTGGCCGGCACTAGACACAATGAGCAGTTCTTC.

With regard to this clonotype: The CDR3 carries no conserved terminal phenylalanine or tryptophan, so it likely arises from a read error. The rearrangement links TRBV12-3 or TRBV12-4 to TRBJ2-4; 7 positions match TRBD2. Germline trimming cut 3 bases from V and 7 bases from J; bases unmatched to any gene: 12. The CDR3 consists of 16 residues. Written as DNA, the CDR3 is TGTGCCAGCAGTTTCGCCCGGGGGGTTATGAACAACATTCAGTACTCC. Its translation is CASSFARGVMNNIQYS.

This clonotype was counted between two and nine times. Mismatch with germline at one junction end may stem from a read error. The chain recombines TRBV7-9 with TRBJ2-7, with D unclear. The CDR3 runs to 12 residues. Germline values: CDR1 SEHNR, CDR2 FQNEAQ (reference sequence). In DNA form, the CDR3 reads TGTGCCAGCGGCTTAGATCCCAACGAGCAGTACTTC. It yields the protein CASGLDPNEQYF.

Worth noting for this clonotype: A junction boundary mismatches the germline segment, possibly from a read error. The CDR3 spells CASGYLIARGTILF. CDR3 in DNA: TGTGCCAGTGGTTACTTGATCGCGCGGGGCACTATTCTTTTT. This chain connects TRBV6-2 or TRBV6-3 to TRBJ2-3; TRBD2 might be the D (6 bases). This CDR3 has 14 amino acids. Germline CDR1 is MNHEY and CDR2 is SVGEGT.

A note on this clonotype: A read error may account for a junction end that differs from germline. The chain couples TRBV4-2 to TRBJ1-2, with D unresolved. CDR3 length equals 15 residues. CDR1 and CDR2 from the germline V gene are LGHNA and YNFKEQ. The CDR3, as DNA: TGTGCCAACAACCAAGAGGTGCAAGGGTACTATGGTTACACCTTC. Translating gives CANNQEVQGYYGYTF.

To note about this clonotype: The junction departs from germline at one end; a sequencing error may be responsible. This chain joins TRBV5-1 and TRBJ1-1; no clear D. Germline loops: CDR1 SGHRS, CDR2 YFSETQ. The CDR3 spans 13 residues. The CDR3 nucleotides are TGCGTCAGCAGCTTGGACCTCCGAGGAGAAGCTTGCTTT. Translating it yields CVSSLDLRGEACF.